This T cell receptor (beta chain) was identified in a study of blood T cell repertoires in COVID-19. On the study more broadly: COVID-19 samples, acute and convalescent, were from the United States, Italy and Spain.

Germline CDR1 is MGHRA and CDR2 is YSYEKL. This CDR3 contains 17 residues. After removal of 4 bases from V and 1 base from J, the junction contained 7 bases not matched to a gene. Libraries were prepared by immunoSEQ multiplex PCR; TCRdb keeps only in-frame clonotypes and omits some of them. The sample carries about 48,000 clones, 80% to 90% recorded once. The sequenced material came from peripheral blood. This clonotype originated in an elderly woman with COVID-19, enrolled during active disease. V usage is TRBV4-1 and J usage is TRBJ2-2, with 9 bases lining up with TRBD2. The CDR3 DNA follows: TGCGCCAGCAGCCCGCCAGGACTAGCGCTGAACACCGGGGAGCTGTTTTTT. It encodes CASSPPGLALNTGELFF.